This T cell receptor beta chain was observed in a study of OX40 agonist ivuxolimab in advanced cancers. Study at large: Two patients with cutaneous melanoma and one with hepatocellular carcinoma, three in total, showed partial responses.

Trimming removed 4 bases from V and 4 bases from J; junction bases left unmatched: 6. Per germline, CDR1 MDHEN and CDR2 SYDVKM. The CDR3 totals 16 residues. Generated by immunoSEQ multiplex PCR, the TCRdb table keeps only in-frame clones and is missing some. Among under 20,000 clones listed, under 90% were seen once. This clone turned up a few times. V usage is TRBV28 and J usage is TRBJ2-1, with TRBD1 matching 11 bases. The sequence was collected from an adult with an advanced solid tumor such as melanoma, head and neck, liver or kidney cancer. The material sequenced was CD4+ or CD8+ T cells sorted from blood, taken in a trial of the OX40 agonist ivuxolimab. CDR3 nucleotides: TGTGCCAGCAGTTCCGGACAGGGGGCCTTTTACAATGAGCAGTTCTTC. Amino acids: CASSSGQGAFYNEQFF.